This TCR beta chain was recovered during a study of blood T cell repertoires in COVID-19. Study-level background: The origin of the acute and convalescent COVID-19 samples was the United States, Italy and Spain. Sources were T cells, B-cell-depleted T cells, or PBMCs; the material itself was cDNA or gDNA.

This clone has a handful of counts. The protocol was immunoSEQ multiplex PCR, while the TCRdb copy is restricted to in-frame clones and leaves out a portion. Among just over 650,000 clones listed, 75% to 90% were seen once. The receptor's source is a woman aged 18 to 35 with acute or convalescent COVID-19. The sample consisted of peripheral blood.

The CDR3 DNA reads as TGTGCCAGCAGAAACAGGGTCTATGGCTACACCTTC. The encoded protein is CASRNRVYGYTF. V gene TRBV6-5 combines with J gene TRBJ1-2; D is possibly TRBD1 (6 bases). Deletions cut 6 bases from V and 4 bases from J, with 9 bases between. This CDR3 spans 12 amino acids. Germline-derived CDR1 and CDR2 are MNHEY and SVGAGI.